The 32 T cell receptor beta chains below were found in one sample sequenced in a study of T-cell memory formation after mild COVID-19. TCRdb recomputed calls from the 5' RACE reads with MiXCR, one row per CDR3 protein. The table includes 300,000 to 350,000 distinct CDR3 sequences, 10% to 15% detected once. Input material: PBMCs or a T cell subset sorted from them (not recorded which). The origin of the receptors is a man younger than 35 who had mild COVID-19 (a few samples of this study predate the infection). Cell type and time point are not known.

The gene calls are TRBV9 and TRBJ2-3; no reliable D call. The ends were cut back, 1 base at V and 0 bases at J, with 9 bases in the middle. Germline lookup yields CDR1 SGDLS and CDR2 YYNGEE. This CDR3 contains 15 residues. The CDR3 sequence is CASSVNVGSTDTQYF. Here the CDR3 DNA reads TGTGCCAGCAGCGTAAATGTGGGAAGCACAGATACGCAGTATTTT.

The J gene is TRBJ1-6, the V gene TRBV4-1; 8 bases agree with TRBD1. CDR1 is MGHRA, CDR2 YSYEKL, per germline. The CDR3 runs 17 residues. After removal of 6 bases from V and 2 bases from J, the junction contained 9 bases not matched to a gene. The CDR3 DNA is TGCGCCAGCAGTCGACAGGGGTCGGGGGCCTATAATTCACCCCTCCACTTT. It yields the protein CASSRQGSGAYNSPLHF.

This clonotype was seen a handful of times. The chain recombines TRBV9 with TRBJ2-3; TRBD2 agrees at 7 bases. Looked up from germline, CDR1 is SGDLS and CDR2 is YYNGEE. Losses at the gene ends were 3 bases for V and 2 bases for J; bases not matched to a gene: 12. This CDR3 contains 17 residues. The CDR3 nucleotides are TGTGCCAGCAGCGAATTCGGGGGGTCCGGTGCCACAGATACGCAGTATTTT. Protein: CASSEFGGSGATDTQYF.

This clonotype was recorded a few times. The chain's CDR3 is CSAYGDRINEKLFF. CDR3 nucleotide sequence: TGCAGTGCTTACGGCGACAGGATTAATGAAAAACTGTTTTTT. The chain employs TRBV20-1 and TRBJ1-4, with D possibly matching TRBD1 (6 bases). Trimming left V 5 bases short and J 4 bases short, with 14 bases between. This CDR3 region has 14 residues. Germline V gives CDR1 DFQATT, CDR2 SNEGSKA (reference sequence).

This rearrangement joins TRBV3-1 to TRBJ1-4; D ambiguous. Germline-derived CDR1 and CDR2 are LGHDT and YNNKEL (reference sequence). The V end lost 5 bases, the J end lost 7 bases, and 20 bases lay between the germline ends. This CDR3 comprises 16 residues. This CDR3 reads CASSSYRGTAAEKLFF. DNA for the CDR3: TGTGCCAGCAGCTCATACCGGGGTACTGCGGCTGAAAAACTGTTTTTT.

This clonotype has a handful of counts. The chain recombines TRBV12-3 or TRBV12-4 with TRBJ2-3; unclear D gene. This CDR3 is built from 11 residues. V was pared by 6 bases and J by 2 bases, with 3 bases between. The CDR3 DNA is TGTGCCAGCAGACACACAGATACGCAGTATTTT. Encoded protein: CASRHTDTQYF.

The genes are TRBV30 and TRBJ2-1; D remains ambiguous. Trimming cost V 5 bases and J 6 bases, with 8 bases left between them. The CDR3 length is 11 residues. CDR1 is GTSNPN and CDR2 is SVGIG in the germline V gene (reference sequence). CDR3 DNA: TGTGCCTGGGGAGACCTCAATGAGCAGTTCTTC. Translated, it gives CAWGDLNEQFF.

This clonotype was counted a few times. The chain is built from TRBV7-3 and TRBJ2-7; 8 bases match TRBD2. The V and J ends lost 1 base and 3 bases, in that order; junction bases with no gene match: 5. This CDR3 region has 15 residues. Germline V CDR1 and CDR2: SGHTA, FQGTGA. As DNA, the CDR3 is TGTGCCAGCAGCTTAAGTAGCGGGGAGATCTACGAGCAGTACTTC. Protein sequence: CASSLSSGEIYEQYF.

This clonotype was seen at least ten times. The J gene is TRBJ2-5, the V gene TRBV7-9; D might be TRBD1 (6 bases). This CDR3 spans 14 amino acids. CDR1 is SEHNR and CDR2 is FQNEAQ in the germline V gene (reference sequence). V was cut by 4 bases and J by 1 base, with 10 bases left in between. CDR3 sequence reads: CASSSRTVQETQYF. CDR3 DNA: TGTGCCAGCAGCTCGCGGACAGTCCAAGAGACCCAGTACTTC.

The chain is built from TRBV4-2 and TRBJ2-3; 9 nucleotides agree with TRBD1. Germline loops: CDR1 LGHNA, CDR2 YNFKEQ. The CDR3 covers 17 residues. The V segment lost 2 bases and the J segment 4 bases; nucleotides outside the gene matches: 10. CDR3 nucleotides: TGTGCCAGCAGCCAACCTTTCGCGGGACAGGGCCCAGATACGCAGTATTTT. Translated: CASSQPFAGQGPDTQYF.

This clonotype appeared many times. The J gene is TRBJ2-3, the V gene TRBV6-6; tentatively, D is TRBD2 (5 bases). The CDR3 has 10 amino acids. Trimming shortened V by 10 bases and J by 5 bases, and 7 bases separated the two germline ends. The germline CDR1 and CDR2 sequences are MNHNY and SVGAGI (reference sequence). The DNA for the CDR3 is TGTGCCACGGGGATAGATACGCAGTATTTT. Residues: CATGIDTQYF.

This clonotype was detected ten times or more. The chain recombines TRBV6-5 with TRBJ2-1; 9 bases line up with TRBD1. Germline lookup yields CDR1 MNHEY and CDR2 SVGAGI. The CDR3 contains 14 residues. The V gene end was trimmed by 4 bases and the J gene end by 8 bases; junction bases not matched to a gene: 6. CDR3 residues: CASSSSDRGHEQFF. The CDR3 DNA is TGTGCCAGCAGTTCATCGGACAGGGGCCATGAGCAGTTCTTC.

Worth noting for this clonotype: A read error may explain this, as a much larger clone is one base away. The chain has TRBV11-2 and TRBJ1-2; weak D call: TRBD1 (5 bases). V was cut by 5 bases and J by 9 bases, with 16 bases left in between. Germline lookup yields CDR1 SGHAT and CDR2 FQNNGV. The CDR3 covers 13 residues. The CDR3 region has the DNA TGTGCCAGCAGCCCCAGAGGGGAGAGTCGCTACACCTTC. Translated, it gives CASSPRGESRYTF.

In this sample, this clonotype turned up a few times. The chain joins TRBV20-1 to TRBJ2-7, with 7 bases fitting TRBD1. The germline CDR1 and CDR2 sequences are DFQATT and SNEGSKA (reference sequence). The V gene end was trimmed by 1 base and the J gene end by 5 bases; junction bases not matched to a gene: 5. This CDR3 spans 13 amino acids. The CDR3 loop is CSARVEGADEQYV. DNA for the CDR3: TGCAGTGCTAGAGTCGAGGGGGCGGACGAGCAGTACGTC.

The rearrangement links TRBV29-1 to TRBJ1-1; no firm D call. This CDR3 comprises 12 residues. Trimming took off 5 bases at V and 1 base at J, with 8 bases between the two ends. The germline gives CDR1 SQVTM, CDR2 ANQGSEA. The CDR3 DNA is TGCAGCGTTTTGGCGGGGAACACTGAAGCTTTCTTT. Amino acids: CSVLAGNTEAFF.

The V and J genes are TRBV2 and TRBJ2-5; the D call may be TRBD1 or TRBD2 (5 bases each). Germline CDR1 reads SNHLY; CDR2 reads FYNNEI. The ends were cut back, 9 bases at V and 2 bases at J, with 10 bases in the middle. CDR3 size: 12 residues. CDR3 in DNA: TGTGCCAGTGGGGGACGTCAAGAGACCCAGTACTTC. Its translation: CASGGRQETQYF.

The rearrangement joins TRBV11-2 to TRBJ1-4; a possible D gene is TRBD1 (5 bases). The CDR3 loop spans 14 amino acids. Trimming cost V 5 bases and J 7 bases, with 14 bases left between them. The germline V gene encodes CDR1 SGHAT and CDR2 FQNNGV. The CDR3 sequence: CASSNRAQGEKLFF. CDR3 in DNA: TGTGCCAGCAGCAATCGCGCGCAGGGTGAAAAACTGTTTTTT.

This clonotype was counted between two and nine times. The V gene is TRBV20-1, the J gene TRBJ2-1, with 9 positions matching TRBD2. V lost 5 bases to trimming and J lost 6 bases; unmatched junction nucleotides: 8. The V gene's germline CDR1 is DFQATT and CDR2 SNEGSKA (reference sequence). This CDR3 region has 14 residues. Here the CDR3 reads CSACSSGACNEQFF. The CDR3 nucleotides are TGCAGTGCTTGTTCTAGCGGGGCATGCAATGAGCAGTTCTTC.

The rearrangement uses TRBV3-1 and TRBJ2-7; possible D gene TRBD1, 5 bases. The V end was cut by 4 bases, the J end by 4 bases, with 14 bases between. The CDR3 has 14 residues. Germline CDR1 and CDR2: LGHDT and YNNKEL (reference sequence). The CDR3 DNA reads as TGTGCCAGCAGCCCCTGGCCTGGGGCGTACGAGCAGTACTTC. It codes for CASSPWPGAYEQYF.

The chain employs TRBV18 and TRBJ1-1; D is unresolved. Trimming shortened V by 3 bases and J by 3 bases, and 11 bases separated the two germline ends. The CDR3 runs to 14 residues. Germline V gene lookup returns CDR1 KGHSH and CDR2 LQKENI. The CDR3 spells CASSPSPGDTEAFF. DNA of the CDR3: TGTGCCAGCTCACCTAGCCCTGGGGACACTGAAGCTTTCTTT.

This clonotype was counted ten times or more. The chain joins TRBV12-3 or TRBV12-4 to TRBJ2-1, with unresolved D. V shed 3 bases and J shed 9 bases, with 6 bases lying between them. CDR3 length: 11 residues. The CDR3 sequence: CASSFWVEQFF. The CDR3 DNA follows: TGTGCCAGCAGTTTTTGGGTTGAGCAGTTCTTC.

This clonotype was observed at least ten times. In DNA form, the CDR3 reads TGTGCCAGCAGTTTCCCCCCCGGGGAGCTGTTTTTT. Amino acids: CASSFPPGELFF. V usage is TRBV12-3 or TRBV12-4 and J usage is TRBJ2-2; D ambiguous. CDR3 size: 12 residues. V was cut by 3 bases and J by 6 bases, with 5 bases left in between.

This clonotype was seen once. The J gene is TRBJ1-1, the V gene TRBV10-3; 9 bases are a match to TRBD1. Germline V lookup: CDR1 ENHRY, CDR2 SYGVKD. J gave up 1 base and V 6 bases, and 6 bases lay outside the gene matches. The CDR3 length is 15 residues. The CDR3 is CAIREGQGSNTEAFF. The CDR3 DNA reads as TGTGCCATCAGGGAGGGACAGGGTTCGAACACTGAAGCTTTCTTT.

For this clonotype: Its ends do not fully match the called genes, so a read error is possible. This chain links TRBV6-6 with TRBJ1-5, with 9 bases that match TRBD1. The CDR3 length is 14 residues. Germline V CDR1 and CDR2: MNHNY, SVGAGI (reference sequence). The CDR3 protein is CAGSPQGARQPQHF. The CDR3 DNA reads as TGTGCCGGCAGCCCACAGGGGGCGAGGCAGCCCCAGCATTTT.

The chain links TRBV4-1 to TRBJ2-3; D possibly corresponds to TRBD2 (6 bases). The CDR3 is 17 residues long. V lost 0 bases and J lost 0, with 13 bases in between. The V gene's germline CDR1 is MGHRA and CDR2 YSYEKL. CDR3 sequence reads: CASSQDEEGVSTDTQYF. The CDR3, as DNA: TGCGCCAGCAGCCAAGATGAGGAGGGTGTGAGCACAGATACGCAGTATTTT.

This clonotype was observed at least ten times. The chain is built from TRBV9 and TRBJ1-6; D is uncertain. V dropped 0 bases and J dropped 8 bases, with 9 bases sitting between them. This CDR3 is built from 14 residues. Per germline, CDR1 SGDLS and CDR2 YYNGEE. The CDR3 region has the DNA TGTGCCAGCAGCGTAGGGGCGTTGGATTCACCCCTCCACTTT. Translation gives CASSVGALDSPLHF.

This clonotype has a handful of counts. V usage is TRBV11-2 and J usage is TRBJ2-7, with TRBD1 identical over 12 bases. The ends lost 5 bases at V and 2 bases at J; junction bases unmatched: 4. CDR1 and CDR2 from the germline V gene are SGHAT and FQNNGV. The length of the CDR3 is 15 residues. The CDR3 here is CASSAGQGAPYEQYF. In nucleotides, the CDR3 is TGTGCCAGCAGCGCGGGACAGGGGGCTCCCTACGAGCAGTACTTC.

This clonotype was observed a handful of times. CDR3 sequence reads: CARGGGMNNEQFF. The CDR3 region has the DNA TGTGCCAGGGGCGGCGGGATGAACAATGAGCAGTTCTTC. The V call is TRBV2, the J call TRBJ2-1; D is perhaps TRBD2 (6 bases). The ends were cut back, 9 bases at V and 5 bases at J, with 14 bases in the middle. The CDR3 totals 13 residues. CDR1 is SNHLY and CDR2 is FYNNEI in the germline V gene.

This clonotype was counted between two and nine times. CDR3 bases: TGCGCCAGCAGCCAAGATGGGACAGGCGTCTACGAGCAGTACGTC. Its translation is CASSQDGTGVYEQYV. The V call is TRBV4-1, the J call TRBJ2-7, with 8 bases identical to TRBD1. The germline V gene has CDR1 MGHRA and CDR2 YSYEKL. The CDR3 spans 15 residues. The J segment lost 3 bases and the V segment lost 0 bases, leaving 4 bases of the junction unmatched.

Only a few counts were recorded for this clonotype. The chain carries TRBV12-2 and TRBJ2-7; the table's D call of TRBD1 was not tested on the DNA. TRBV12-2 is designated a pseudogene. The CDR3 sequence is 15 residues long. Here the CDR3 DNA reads TGTGCAAGTCGCTTAATCCCCCGGACAGTCTACGAGCAGTACTTC. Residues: CASRLIPRTVYEQYF.

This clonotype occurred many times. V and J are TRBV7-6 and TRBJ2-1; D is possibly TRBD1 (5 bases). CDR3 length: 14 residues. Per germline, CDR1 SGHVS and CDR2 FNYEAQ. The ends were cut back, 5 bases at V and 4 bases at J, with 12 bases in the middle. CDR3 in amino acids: CASSPPGLYNEQFF. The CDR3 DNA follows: TGTGCCAGCAGCCCCCCAGGGTTGTACAATGAGCAGTTCTTC.

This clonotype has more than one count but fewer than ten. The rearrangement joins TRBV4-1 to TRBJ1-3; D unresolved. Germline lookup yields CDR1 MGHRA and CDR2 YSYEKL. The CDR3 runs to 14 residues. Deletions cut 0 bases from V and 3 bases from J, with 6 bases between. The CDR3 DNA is TGCGCCAGCAGCCAAGAAAGACTTGGAAACACCATATATTTT. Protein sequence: CASSQERLGNTIYF.